These 16 T cell receptor beta chains came from one sample sequenced in a study of shared clonotypes between healthy human individuals. Naivety among CD8 cells was defined by CD45RO negativity and positive CCR7 selection, thereby excluding terminally differentiated effector memory CD45RA+ cells. TCRdb's copy holds only in-frame clones and misses some; the assay was immunoSEQ multiplex PCR. The sample holds more than 2 million clones; just under 95% are singletons and the top ten take 0.9% to 1.4%. Sequencing was carried out using naive CD8+ T cells sorted from blood. These receptors originate from a young man in good health.

This rearrangement joins TRBV4-1 to TRBJ1-6; a weak D match, TRBD1 (6 bases). Germline V gives CDR1 MGHRA, CDR2 YSYEKL. V was cut by 2 bases and J by 0 bases, with 17 bases left in between. CDR3 length equals 19 residues. CDR3 nucleotides: TGCGCCAGCAGCCAACCTTTCGGGACACTGAGCTCCTATAATTCACCCCTCCACTTT. Residues: CASSQPFGTLSSYNSPLHF.

This chain uses TRBV29-1 with TRBJ2-1; D gene unclear. Trimming left V 3 bases short and J 7 bases short, with 7 bases between. The CDR3 is 11 residues long. The germline V gene encodes CDR1 SQVTM and CDR2 ANQGSEA. CDR3 residues: CSVEWRNEQFF. The CDR3 nucleotides are TGCAGCGTTGAGTGGCGTAATGAGCAGTTCTTC.

This clone was counted once. The chain is built from TRBV7-9 and TRBJ1-5; the D gene is possibly TRBD1 (6 bases). The CDR3 covers 15 residues. CDR1 is SEHNR and CDR2 is FQNEAQ in the germline V gene (reference sequence). V was trimmed by 4 bases and J by 4 bases, leaving 14 bases between them. CDR3 amino acids: CASSSPGHHNQPQHF. The CDR3 region has the DNA TGTGCCAGCAGCTCCCCGGGACACCATAATCAGCCCCAGCATTTT.

Worth noting for this clone: Within the sample, other DNA sequences also encode this same CDR3. The chain links TRBV5-5 to TRBJ1-2; 8 bases fit TRBD1. This CDR3 has 14 residues. J gave up 2 bases and V 5 bases, and 5 bases lay outside the gene matches. Germline V CDR1 and CDR2: SGHKS, YYEKEE (reference sequence). For the CDR3, the DNA is TGTGCCAGCAGTCAAGACAGGGGCAACTATGGCTACACCTTC. Translation gives CASSQDRGNYGYTF.

The chain recombines TRBV5-4 with TRBJ1-6, with D unclear. The germline V gene encodes CDR1 SGHNT and CDR2 YYREEE (reference sequence). The CDR3 is 14 residues long. Between the trimmed V and J ends, which lost 3 bases and 5 bases, there was a span of 9 bases. The chain's CDR3 is CASSSSGDNSPLHF. Written as DNA, the CDR3 is TGTGCCAGCAGCTCCTCCGGGGATAATTCACCCCTCCACTTT.

Ten or more counts support this clone. The sample contains more than one DNA sequence encoding this CDR3. The chain uses TRBV4-3 and TRBJ2-7; 9 bases agree with TRBD1. CDR1 is LGHNA, CDR2 YSLEER, per germline. The CDR3 is 13 residues long. V trimming: 3 bases; J trimming: 3 bases; junction bases outside the gene matches: 0. CDR3 DNA sequence: TGCGCCAGCAGCCAGGACAGGGGCTACGAGCAGTACTTC. Its translation is CASSQDRGYEQYF.

This rearrangement joins TRBV7-9 to TRBJ2-5, with D possibly being TRBD1 (5 bases). V lost 4 bases to trimming and J lost 5 bases, with 17 bases between them. The CDR3 sequence is 15 residues long. Germline V gene data show CDR1 as SEHNR and CDR2 as FQNEAQ (reference sequence). The CDR3 reads CASSSHSPGPETQYF. CDR3 coding DNA: TGTGCCAGCAGCTCACATAGCCCAGGGCCGGAGACCCAGTACTTC.

The chain joins TRBV11-2 to TRBJ1-2; maybe TRBD1 (6 bases). This CDR3 is 15 amino acids long. Trimming cost V 1 base and J 2 bases, with 11 bases left between them. Per the germline V gene, CDR1 is SGHAT and CDR2 is FQNNGV. The CDR3 spells CASSLGGQLNYGYTF. The CDR3 bases are TGTGCCAGCAGCTTAGGCGGACAGTTAAACTATGGCTACACCTTC. Based on the CDR3 plus reference TRBV11-2 and TRBJ1-2, the full variable domain is EAGVAQSPRYKIIEKRQSVAFWCNPISGHATLYWYQQILGQGPKLLIQFQNNGVVDDSQLPKDRFSAERLKGVDSTLKIQPAKLEDSAVYLCASSLGGQLNYGYTFGSGTRLTVV.

The rearrangement joins TRBV27 to TRBJ2-6; possibly TRBD1 for D (5 bases). The CDR3 contains 17 residues. Germline values: CDR1 MNHEY, CDR2 SMNVEV (reference sequence). The V gene lost 7 bases and the J gene lost 0 bases, with 16 bases spanning the gap. The CDR3 DNA reads TGTGCCAGCAAGAGAGACAGTCTATCCTCTGGGGCCAACGTCCTGACTTTC. This sequence encodes CASKRDSLSSGANVLTF.

The chain combines TRBV4-2 with TRBJ2-2, with 13 bases that match TRBD2. The germline CDR1 and CDR2 sequences are LGHNA and YNFKEQ. The junction had 4 bases not matched to a gene; V was cut back by 1 base and J by 5 bases. The CDR3 extends over 17 amino acids. DNA of the CDR3: TGTGCCAGCAGCCAAGGGGGACTAGCGGGATTTACCGGGGAGCTGTTTTTT. Translating gives CASSQGGLAGFTGELFF.

The chain couples TRBV27 to TRBJ2-1; 10 bases line up with TRBD2. V lost 5 bases to trimming and J lost 2 bases; unmatched junction nucleotides: 3. Germline CDR1 MNHEY, CDR2 SMNVEV (reference sequence). CDR3 length: 15 amino acids. This CDR3 is CASSPTSGTYNEQFF. The CDR3 DNA is TGTGCCAGCAGTCCTACTAGCGGGACCTACAATGAGCAGTTCTTC.

The chain joins TRBV2 to TRBJ1-1; D is undetermined. Germline CDR1 and CDR2: SNHLY and FYNNEI. This CDR3 comprises 13 residues. Deletions cut 8 bases from V and 4 bases from J, with 14 bases between. Written as DNA, the CDR3 is TGTGCCAGCTGGAGGAACATGGGCACTGAAGCTTTCTTT. Translated, it gives CASWRNMGTEAFF.

The chain has TRBV10-1 and TRBJ1-1; 8 nucleotides line up with TRBD1. Germline values: CDR1 WNHNN, CDR2 SYGVQD (reference sequence). This CDR3 spans 15 amino acids. Trimming cost V 6 bases and J 2 bases; bases outside gene matches: 8. The CDR3 loop is CASRPTGVGNTEAFF. CDR3 DNA sequence: TGCGCCAGCAGGCCGACAGGGGTGGGTAACACTGAAGCTTTCTTT.

This clone came up once. V usage is TRBV5-1 and J usage is TRBJ2-7; 7 bases line up with TRBD1. The CDR3 sequence is 19 residues long. CDR1 and CDR2 (germline): SGHRS, YFSETQ. V dropped 2 bases and J dropped 1; count of bases not matched to a gene: 18. The CDR3 loop reads CASSLYLSLSGQSSYEQYF. The DNA of the CDR3 is TGCGCCAGCAGCTTATATCTTTCCCTCTCGGGACAGTCGTCCTACGAGCAGTACTTC.

The gene calls are TRBV7-8 and TRBJ1-6, with D tentatively TRBD1 (6 bases). The CDR3 covers 18 residues. The germline gives CDR1 SGHVS, CDR2 FQNEAQ. Trimming shortened V by 2 bases and J by 0 bases, and 14 bases separated the two germline ends. The CDR3 DNA follows: TGTGCCAGCAGCTTAAGCGTCGGGGGGCTCTCCTATAATTCACCCCTCCACTTT. The encoded protein is CASSLSVGGLSYNSPLHF.

V gene TRBV4-2 combines with J gene TRBJ1-2; TRBD1 agrees at 8 bases. V was pared by 3 bases and J by 3 bases, with 15 bases of the junction left unmatched. Germline V gene sequence: CDR1 LGHNA, CDR2 YNFKEQ. This CDR3 region has 18 residues. Here the CDR3 reads CASSHFGQGPPGDYGYTF. DNA of the CDR3: TGTGCCAGCAGCCACTTTGGACAGGGACCACCCGGGGACTATGGCTACACCTTC.